Described below is a single T cell receptor (beta chain) sequence and its context. The antigen remains unidentified. The sample belongs to a study of identical twins. Trimming removed 5 bases from V and 10 bases from J; junction bases left unmatched: 16. The CDR3 contains 15 residues. Per the germline V gene, CDR1 is SGHTA and CDR2 is FQGNSA. Study-level findings and limits: Modelling underestimated the level of out-of-frame TCR alpha sharing observed in monozygotic twins. The abundant beta clonotypes from cord blood had fewer insertions, and memory repertoires had none of this. Weaker excess sharing between twins was seen in beta out-of-frame sequences.

TCRdb re-called the 5' RACE reads with MiXCR, one entry per CDR3 protein. The sample includes about 240,000 distinct CDR3 sequences, 10% to 13% seen only once; the top ten take more than 8%. Sequencing was performed on memory T cells sorted from blood. The TCR was taken from a man aged 45-65 years in good health. This chain links TRBV7-2 with TRBJ2-5; 7 nucleotides match TRBD2. The CDR3 spells CASSPTGAGIEGQYF. CDR3 sequence (DNA): TGTGCCAGCAGCCCAACAGGAGCGGGGATAGAGGGCCAGTACTTC.